This TCR beta chain is drawn from a study of glioma-infiltrating T cells after dendritic cell vaccination. The overall study: Autologous tumor lysate-pulsed dendritic cell vaccination was given between the early 2000s and the early 2010s. Dendritic cell vaccine was injected intradermally three times, biweekly. Findings and caveats of the study: Longer survival after dendritic cell vaccination followed higher pretreatment TIL content.

Trimming left V 5 bases short and J 9 bases short, with 13 bases between. Germline CDR1 MNHNS, CDR2 SASEGT. This CDR3 spans 12 amino acids. Note on this clone: The antigen is not known.

Selection required adequate fresh-frozen tumor tissue plus more than two years' survival data. Clones were read by immunoSEQ multiplex PCR, and TCRdb kept only the in-frame ones, dropping some. The sample consists of approximately 100,000 clones, roughly 81% of them appearing once. This sequence was found in a human donor with glioblastoma. The rearrangement uses TRBV6-1 and TRBJ1-1, with D maybe TRBD1 (6 bases). The source material was blood, sampled before dendritic cell vaccination. Here the CDR3 reads CASSSTGMKAFF. In nucleotides, the CDR3 is TGTGCCAGCAGTTCTACAGGGATGAAAGCTTTCTTT.